Listed below are T cell receptor beta chains from one sample, sequenced in a study of T cell changes during pregnancy in multiple sclerosis. The method was immunoSEQ multiplex PCR; TCRdb's version includes in-frame clones alone and lacks a portion of them. This sample has some 120,000 clones, with approximately 95% found just once. This material consisted of peripheral blood, taken before pregnancy. These receptors were taken from a female donor with multiple sclerosis, enrolled in a pregnancy study. CDR3s include the opening cysteine and the closing phenylalanine or tryptophan. The order of the fields is D gene, J gene, V gene, clone size, CDR3 DNA, CDR3 protein. The D gene is left open where the match is weak. Clone sizes are given selectively: once, few, many, or a class where the clone is expanded.

TRBD2,TRBJ2-1,TRBV7-3,-,TGTGCCAGCAGCCGCGGTGGGCTAGCGGGAGAAGGGCAGTTCTTC,CASSRGGLAGEGQFF
TRBD2,TRBJ2-2,TRBV27,-,TGTGCCAGCAGTTTAGGGACTAGCGGGAGTCAGGTCACCGGGGAGCTGTTTTTT,CASSLGTSGSQVTGELFF
-,TRBJ1-1,TRBV6-5,-,TGTGCCAGCAGTATTTTCGGGGTTAACACTGAAGCTTTCTTT,CASSIFGVNTEAFF
-,TRBJ2-3,TRBV9,-,TGTGCCAGCAGCGTAGGTCTGAGCGATACGCAGTATTTT,CASSVGLSDTQYF
-,TRBJ1-5,TRBV29-1,-,TGCAGCGCATCCGGGGGGGGTCAGCCCCAGCATTTT,CSASGGGQPQHF
-,TRBJ1-5,TRBV5-6,-,TGTGCCAGCAGCCTAGTCAATCAGCCCCAGCATTTT,CASSLVNQPQHF
TRBD1,TRBJ1-4,TRBV9,once,TGTGCCAGCAGCGTAGCGAGTCGGGGACAGGGGAGAAAACTGTTTTTT,CASSVASRGQGRKLFF
TRBD1,TRBJ1-2,TRBV5-1,-,TGCGCCAGCAGCTTCGACAGGGTTGGCTACACCTTC,CASSFDRVGYTF
TRBD1,TRBJ1-3,TRBV12-5,-,TGTGCTAGTGGTTTACCGGGACAGGGGCCTGGAAACACCATATATTTT,CASGLPGQGPGNTIYF
TRBD2,TRBJ2-5,TRBV18,-,TGTGCCAGCTCACCAAAAGGGCCTAGCGGGTACCAAGAGACCCAGTACTTC,CASSPKGPSGYQETQYF
-,TRBJ2-2,TRBV28,few,TGTGCCAGCAGCTTGTATAGCACCGGGGAGCTGTTTTTT,CASSLYSTGELFF
-,TRBJ2-4,TRBV19,-,TGTGCCAGTAGTATGCAGGGGGGCATTCAGTACTTC,CASSMQGGIQYF
TRBD1,TRBJ2-5,TRBV19,-,TGTGCCAGTAGTATAGCGGACAGGGTCGTAGGTCAAGAGACCCAGTACTTC,CASSIADRVVGQETQYF
-,TRBJ2-1,TRBV4-1,-,TGCGCCAGCAGCCGGGAAGCGGAGACCAAGCCCTACAATGAGCAGTTCTTC,CASSREAETKPYNEQFF
TRBD2,TRBJ2-5,TRBV7-2,-,TGTGCCAGCAGCTACGAAGCGGGAGGGTTGGAGACCCAGTACTTC,CASSYEAGGLETQYF
TRBD1,TRBJ2-2,TRBV5-5,once,TGTGCCAGCAGCTTGGCGGGGATCCTCGGGACAGGGACCACCGGGGAGCTGTTTTTT,CASSLAGILGTGTTGELFF
TRBD1,TRBJ1-3,TRBV5-1,once,TGCGCCAGCAGCAAGGGACAGGGGAATGGAAACACCATATATTTT,CASSKGQGNGNTIYF
-,TRBJ2-5,TRBV6-1,-,TGTGCCAGCGTTTACTTGGAGACCCAGTACTTC,CASVYLETQYF
TRBD2,TRBJ2-1,TRBV2,-,TGTGCCAGCAGTTCTCTGACTAGCGGGAGCCTCAATGAACAGTTCTTC,CASSSLTSGSLNEQFF
TRBD2,TRBJ2-1,TRBV19,-,TGTGCCAGTAGTGCAAATCCCCCGGGGGGGGCCTACAATGAGCAGTTCTTC,CASSANPPGGAYNEQFF
TRBD1,TRBJ2-2,TRBV19,-,TGTGCCACCCAACGGACAGGCCCCGGGGAGCTGTTTTTT,CATQRTGPGELFF
TRBD1,TRBJ2-1,TRBV9,-,TGTGCCAGCAGGGCCCGGGACAGGGGGCCGTTTGGTAATGAGCAGTTCTTC,CASRARDRGPFGNEQFF
-,TRBJ1-2,TRBV5-4,once,TGTGCCAGCAGCTCGCCCCAGGGGTACGGGAACTATGGCTACACCTTC,CASSSPQGYGNYGYTF
-,TRBJ1-1,TRBV19,-,TGTGCCAGTAGTACTAAAGGGACTTTAAGAAGGGGCACTGAAGCTTTCTTT,CASSTKGTLRRGTEAFF
TRBD1,TRBJ2-7,TRBV18,-,TGTGCCAGCTCACCCCGGGACAGCTACGAGCAGTACTTC,CASSPRDSYEQYF
TRBD1,TRBJ1-1,TRBV27,few,TGTGCCAGCAGTCCGACAGGGGGAGGTTTAGGCACTGAAGCTTTCTTT,CASSPTGGGLGTEAFF
TRBD1,TRBJ2-1,TRBV11-3,-,TGTGCCAGCAGCTTAGAGGGACAGGACAATGAGCAGTTCTTC,CASSLEGQDNEQFF
-,TRBJ2-3,TRBV30,-,TGTGCCTGGAGCCCCCTCGGGGGGCGCACAGATACGCAGTATTTT,CAWSPLGGRTDTQYF
-,TRBJ2-5,TRBV11-2,-,TGTGCCAGCAGCTTGATGAGGACTAAAGAGACCCAGTACTTC,CASSLMRTKETQYF
-,TRBJ2-7,TRBV9,-,TGTGCCAGCAGCGTTACGGGTTCGAGGGACGAGCAGTACTTC,CASSVTGSRDEQYF
-,TRBJ2-7,TRBV18,-,TGTGCCAGCTCACCATGGAGTCTAGCGCGCCCCTACGAGCAGTACTTC,CASSPWSLARPYEQYF
-,TRBJ2-1,TRBV5-1,-,TGCGCCAGCAGGGACGAGGGGGTTTCCTACAATGAGCAGTTCTTC,CASRDEGVSYNEQFF
TRBD1,TRBJ2-7,TRBV28,-,TGTGCCAGCAGTTTAACAGGGGAACTCGATTCCTACGAGCAGTACTTC,CASSLTGELDSYEQYF
-,TRBJ1-2,TRBV6-5,-,TGTGCCAGCAGGATTCAGGGTTTGGGCTACACCTTC,CASRIQGLGYTF
-,TRBJ1-1,TRBV4-2,-,TGTGCCAGCAGCCTACAGGGTAAGGCGGACACTGAAGCTTTCTTT,CASSLQGKADTEAFF
TRBD1,TRBJ1-2,TRBV5-5,-,TGTGCCAGCAGCTTGGTGATAGGGACAGGGGGGGACTACACCTTC,CASSLVIGTGGDYTF
-,TRBJ1-2,TRBV7-3,once,TGTGCCAGCAGCTTAAATCTCTATGGCTACACCTTC,CASSLNLYGYTF
-,TRBJ1-1,TRBV28,-,TGTGCCAGCAGTTTATCCGGAGACACTGAAGCTTTCTTT,CASSLSGDTEAFF
TRBD1,TRBJ2-5,TRBV11-2,-,TGTGCCAGCAGCTTAGATAACCGGGACAGGGGCCTAGAGACCCAGTACTTC,CASSLDNRDRGLETQYF
TRBD1,TRBJ1-1,TRBV7-6,-,TGTGCCAGCAGCTCCTCCAGGGGGTCTGGCTCTGAAGCTTTCTTT,CASSSSRGSGSEAFF
TRBD2,TRBJ2-2,TRBV7-8,-,TGTGCCAGCAGCCCGGGACTAGCGGGGGCCGGGTCCGGGGAGCTGTTTTTT,CASSPGLAGAGSGELFF
TRBD1,TRBJ1-5,TRBV7-2,-,TGTGCCAGCAGCTTACAGGGGGGTCAGCCCCAGCATTTT,CASSLQGGQPQHF
-,TRBJ2-1,TRBV6-1,few,TGTGCCACCACGTCCCCAAATGAACCTAAGCAGTTCTTC,CATTSPNEPKQFF
TRBD1,TRBJ2-5,TRBV6-1,-,TGTGCCAGCAGGGGGACAGGGGAGGGGACCCAGTACTTC,CASRGTGEGTQYF
-,TRBJ2-1,TRBV6-6,-,TGTGCCAGCAGTCACTACGGAGGTGTAAGTGAGCAGTTCTTC,CASSHYGGVSEQFF
-,TRBJ1-2,TRBV21-1,-,TGTGCCAGCAGCAAAGCACCCTCGAGTCCCCTTTATGGCTACACCTTC,CASSKAPSSPLYGYTF
TRBD1,TRBJ1-1,TRBV9,-,TGTGCCAGCAGCGTGGGGACAGGGGCCATGAACACTGAAGCTTTCTTT,CASSVGTGAMNTEAFF
TRBD1,TRBJ2-1,TRBV30,-,TGTGCCGGGAATCGGGACAGGGGGGGGAATGAGCAGTTCTTC,CAGNRDRGGNEQFF
TRBD2,TRBJ2-1,TRBV5-1,-,TGCGCCAGCAGCCAGGGACTAGCCGCGGTCAATGAGCAGTTCTTC,CASSQGLAAVNEQFF